The entry below gives a single TCR beta chain sequence along with its context. This sample was taken from a study of blood T cell repertoires in COVID-19. This CDR3 spans 13 amino acids. The V end lost 0 bases, the J end lost 4 bases, and 6 bases lay between the germline ends. Only in-frame clones appear in the TCRdb table, and some are missing; sequencing was by immunoSEQ multiplex PCR. Among about 530,000 clones listed, roughly 91% were seen once. The rearrangement joins TRBV12-3 or TRBV12-4 to TRBJ1-2; no definite D call. The sequenced sample was peripheral blood. This clonotype was obtained from a woman between 45 and 60 years old with COVID-19, enrolled during active disease. The DNA of the CDR3 is TGTGCCAGCAGTTTAGCAGGGAGCTATGGCTACACCTTC. Amino acids: CASSLAGSYGYTF.